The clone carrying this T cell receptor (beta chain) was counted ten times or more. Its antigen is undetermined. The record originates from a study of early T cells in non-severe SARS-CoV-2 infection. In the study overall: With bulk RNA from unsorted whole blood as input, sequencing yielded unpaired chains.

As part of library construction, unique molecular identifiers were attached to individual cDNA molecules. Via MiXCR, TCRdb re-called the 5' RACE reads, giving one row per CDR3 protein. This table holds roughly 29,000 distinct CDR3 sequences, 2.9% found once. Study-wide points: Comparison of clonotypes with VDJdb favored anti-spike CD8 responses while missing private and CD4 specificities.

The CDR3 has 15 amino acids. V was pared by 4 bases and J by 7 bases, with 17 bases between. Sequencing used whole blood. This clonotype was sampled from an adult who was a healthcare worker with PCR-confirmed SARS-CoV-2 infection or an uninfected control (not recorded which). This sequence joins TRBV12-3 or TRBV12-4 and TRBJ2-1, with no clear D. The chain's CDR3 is CASSWQVQAWNEQFF. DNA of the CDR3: TGTGCCAGCAGTTGGCAGGTGCAGGCTTGGAATGAGCAGTTCTTC.